This TCR beta chain was sequenced in a study of shared clonotypes between healthy human individuals. With 5 bases clipped from V and 3 bases from J, the junction kept 11 bases outside the gene matches. Germline CDR1 SGHNT, CDR2 YENEEA. The CDR3 contains 17 residues. Libraries were prepared by immunoSEQ multiplex PCR; TCRdb keeps only in-frame clonotypes and omits some of them. Of more than 2,000,000 clones in the sample, 85% to 95% were seen once. The sample comprised naive CD4+ T cells from PBMCs. Subset specified: CD45RA+ positively selected. The clonotype comes from a man younger than 35 in good health. Some clones in this sample may be carry-over from other donors' samples. V and J are TRBV11-3 and TRBJ2-2; TRBD1 matches 8 bases. The DNA for the CDR3 is TGTGCCAGCAGCACTAAGCCAGGGGGCCCCTACACCGGGGAGCTGTTTTTT. Amino acids: CASSTKPGGPYTGELFF.